This T cell receptor (beta chain) is from a study of OX40 agonist ivuxolimab in advanced cancers. In the study overall: Among those treated, three patients had partial responses, one with hepatocellular carcinoma and two with cutaneous melanoma.

The length of the CDR3 is 14 residues. V lost 0 bases to trimming and J lost 3 bases, with 6 bases between them. CDR1 and CDR2 from the germline V gene are MRHNA and SNTAGT. The data were produced by immunoSEQ multiplex PCR, yet TCRdb's version contains in-frame clones alone and is incomplete. The repertoire holds tens of thousands of clones, with 83% as singletons. Study-wide points: The study found that CD8+ T cells averaged more expanded clones than CD4+.

In its sample, this clone was seen once. Its matching antigen is unknown. The sample here was CD4+ or CD8+ T cells sorted from blood, taken in a trial of the OX40 agonist ivuxolimab. The TCR originated in an adult with an advanced solid tumor such as melanoma, head and neck, liver or kidney cancer. The chain recombines TRBV6-4 with TRBJ2-1; no reliable D call. Here the CDR3 reads CASSDSANYNEQFF. The CDR3, as DNA: TGTGCCAGCAGTGACTCGGCTAACTACAATGAGCAGTTCTTC.